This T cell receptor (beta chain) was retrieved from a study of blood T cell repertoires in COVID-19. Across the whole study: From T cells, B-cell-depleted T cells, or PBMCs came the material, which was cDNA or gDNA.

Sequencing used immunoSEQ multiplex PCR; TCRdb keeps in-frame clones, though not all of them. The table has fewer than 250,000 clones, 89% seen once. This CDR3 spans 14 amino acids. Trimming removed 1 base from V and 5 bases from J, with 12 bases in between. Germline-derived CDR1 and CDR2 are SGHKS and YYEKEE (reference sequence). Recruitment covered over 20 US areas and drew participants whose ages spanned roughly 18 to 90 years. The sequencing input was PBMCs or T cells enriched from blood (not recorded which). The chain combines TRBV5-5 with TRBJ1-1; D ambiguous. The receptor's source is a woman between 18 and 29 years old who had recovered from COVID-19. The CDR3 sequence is CASSLKGGGTEAFF. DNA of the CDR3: TGTGCCAGCAGCTTGAAGGGAGGAGGAACTGAAGCTTTCTTT. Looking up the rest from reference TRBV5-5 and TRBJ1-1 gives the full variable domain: DAGVTQSPTHLIKTRGQQVTLRCSPISGHKSVSWYQQVLGQGPQFIFQYYEKEERGRGNFPDRFSARQFPNYSSELNVNALLLGDSALYLCASSLKGGGTEAFFGQGTRLTVV.